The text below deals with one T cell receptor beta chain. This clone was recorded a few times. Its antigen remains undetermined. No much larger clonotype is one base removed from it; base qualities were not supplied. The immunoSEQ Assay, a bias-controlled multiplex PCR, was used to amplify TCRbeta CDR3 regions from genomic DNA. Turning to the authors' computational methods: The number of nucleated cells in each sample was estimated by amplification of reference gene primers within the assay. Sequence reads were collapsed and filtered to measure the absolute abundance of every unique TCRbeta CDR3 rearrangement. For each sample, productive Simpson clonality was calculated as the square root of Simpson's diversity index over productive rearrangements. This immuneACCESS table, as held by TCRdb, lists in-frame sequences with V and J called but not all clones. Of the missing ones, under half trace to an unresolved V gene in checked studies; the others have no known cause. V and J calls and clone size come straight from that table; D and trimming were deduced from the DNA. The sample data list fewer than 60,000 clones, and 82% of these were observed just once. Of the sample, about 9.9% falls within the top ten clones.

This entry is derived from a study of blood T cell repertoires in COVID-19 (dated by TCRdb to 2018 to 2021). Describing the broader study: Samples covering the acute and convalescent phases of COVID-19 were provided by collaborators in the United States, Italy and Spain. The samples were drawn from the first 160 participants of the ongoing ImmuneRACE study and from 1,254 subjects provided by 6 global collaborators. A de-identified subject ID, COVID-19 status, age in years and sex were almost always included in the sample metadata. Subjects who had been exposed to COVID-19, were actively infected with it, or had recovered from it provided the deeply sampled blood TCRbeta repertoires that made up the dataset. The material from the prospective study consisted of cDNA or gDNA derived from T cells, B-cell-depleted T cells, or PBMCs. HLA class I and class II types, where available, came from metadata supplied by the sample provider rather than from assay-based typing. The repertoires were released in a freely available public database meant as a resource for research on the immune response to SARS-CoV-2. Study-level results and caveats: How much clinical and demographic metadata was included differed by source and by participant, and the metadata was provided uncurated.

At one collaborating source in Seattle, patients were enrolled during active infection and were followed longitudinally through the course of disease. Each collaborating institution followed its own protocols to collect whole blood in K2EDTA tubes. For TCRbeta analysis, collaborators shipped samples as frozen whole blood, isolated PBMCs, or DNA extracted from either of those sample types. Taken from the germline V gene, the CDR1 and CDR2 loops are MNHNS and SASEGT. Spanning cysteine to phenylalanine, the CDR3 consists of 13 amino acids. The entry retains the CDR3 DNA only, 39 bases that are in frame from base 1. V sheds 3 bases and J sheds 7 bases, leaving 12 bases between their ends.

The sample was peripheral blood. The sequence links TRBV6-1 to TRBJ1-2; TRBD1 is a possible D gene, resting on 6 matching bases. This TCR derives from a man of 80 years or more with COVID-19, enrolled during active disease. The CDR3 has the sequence CASSDSRGRGYTF. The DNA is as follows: TGTGCCAGCAGTGATTCCAGGGGTCGTGGCTACACCTTC.